The present TCR beta chain was sequenced within a study of regulatory T cells in long-lasting Graves disease. This clonotype was counted a few times. Germline V gene lookup returns CDR1 LGHDT and CDR2 YNNKEL (reference sequence). V lost 1 base, J lost 7 bases, and 1 base stayed unmatched. The CDR3 has 12 amino acids. Time point: newly diagnosed GD, antithyroid drugs for less than 3 months. With RNA extracted from PBMCs as input, the TCR library was made. Researchers made TCR beta libraries by using iRepertoire HTBI primers and running Arm-PCR on CDR3 regions. One entry per CDR3 protein, called by TCRdb with MiXCR from the multiplex PCR reads. The sample includes 450,000 to 600,000 distinct CDR3 sequences, roughly 14% of them seen just once. This sample also appeared in a second study, on T cells in Graves' hyperthyroidism and ophthalmopathy.

This receptor was obtained from a man aged 25 to 45 with Graves disease. The sequenced sample was peripheral blood mononuclear cells (PBMCs), obtained at new diagnosis, from a patient treated with antithyroid drugs. V usage is TRBV3-1 and J usage is TRBJ2-7; the match to TRBD2 covers 7 bases. This chain's CDR3 is CASSQAGGEQYF. The CDR3 DNA sequence: TGTGCCAGCAGCCAAGCGGGGGGAGAGCAGTACTTC.